The 14 T cell receptor beta chains in this list originate from one sample, sequenced in a study of blood T cell repertoires in COVID-19. Sequenced by immunoSEQ multiplex PCR; TCRdb stores in-frame clones only, minus some. This sample has some 140,000 clones, with about 79% found just once. Sequencing was done on a sample of peripheral blood. The receptor source for this set is a woman between 55 and 75 years old with acute or convalescent COVID-19.

CDR3 nucleotide sequence: TGTGCCAGCAGCTTACTAGGGGACAGTACCTACGAGCAGTACTTC. Amino acids: CASSLLGDSTYEQYF. J is TRBJ2-7 and V is TRBV7-3, with 7 bases fitting TRBD1. There are 15 residues in the CDR3. Germline V gene sequence: CDR1 SGHTA, CDR2 FQGTGA. Trimming cost V 2 bases and J 2 bases; bases outside gene matches: 6. The whole variable domain, remainder taken from reference TRBV7-3 and TRBJ2-7, is GAGVSQTPSNKVTEKGKYVELRCDPISGHTALYWYRQSLGQGPEFLIYFQGTGAADDSGLPNDRFFAVRPEGSVSTLKIQRTERGDSAVYLCASSLLGDSTYEQYFGPGTRLTVT.

V usage is TRBV7-2 and J usage is TRBJ1-5, with TRBD1 identical over 8 bases. Germline V CDR1 and CDR2: SGHTA, FQGNSA. There are 16 residues in the CDR3. Trimming took 5 bases from V and 4 from J; bases not matched to a gene: 10. CDR3 amino acids: CASSTGQGRGNQPQHF. DNA for the CDR3: TGTGCCAGCAGCACAGGACAGGGTAGGGGGAATCAGCCCCAGCATTTT.

This clone was recorded only once. The CDR3 DNA reads TGTGCCAGCAGTTTATGGACAGGGCGGCTGAACACTGAAGCTTTCTTT. Translating it yields CASSLWTGRLNTEAFF. The chain recombines TRBV27 with TRBJ1-1; TRBD1 agrees at 8 bases. V lost 1 base and J lost 0; bases outside the gene matches: 4. The V gene's germline CDR1 is MNHEY and CDR2 SMNVEV (reference sequence). The CDR3 contains 16 residues.

The rearrangement joins TRBV6-4 to TRBJ2-1; D ambiguous. CDR3 length: 12 amino acids. Germline CDR1 reads MRHNA; CDR2 reads SNTAGT. Trimming took 5 bases from V and 7 from J, leaving 9 bases between them. The CDR3 sequence: CASSSPLNEQFF. In DNA, the CDR3 is TGTGCCAGCAGTTCTCCCCTAAATGAGCAGTTCTTC.

Only one count was recorded for this clone. The chain employs TRBV29-1 and TRBJ1-1; D may be TRBD1 (5 bases). The ends were cut back, 5 bases at V and 0 bases at J, with 10 bases in the middle. In germline, CDR1 is SQVTM, CDR2 ANQGSEA. This CDR3 is 13 amino acids long. This CDR3 is CSVTGYMNTEAFF. CDR3 bases: TGCAGCGTTACAGGATACATGAACACTGAAGCTTTCTTT.

V is TRBV18 and J is TRBJ2-7, with 11 bases identical to TRBD1. V lost 2 bases, J lost 7 bases, and 10 bases stayed unmatched. Germline V gene sequence: CDR1 KGHSH, CDR2 LQKENI. CDR3 length: 16 residues. Written as DNA, the CDR3 is TGTGCCAGCTCACCAAGCCCCGGACAGGGGGCGCGGGAGCAGTACTTC. It encodes CASSPSPGQGAREQYF. Full variable domain (missing parts from reference TRBV18 and TRBJ2-7): NAGVMQNPRHLVRRRGQEARLRCSPMKGHSHVYWYRQLPEEGLKFMVYLQKENIIDESGMPKERFSAEFPKEGPSILRIQQVVRGDSAAYFCASSPSPGQGAREQYFGPGTRLTVT.

The V and J genes are TRBV7-6 and TRBJ1-5; possibly TRBD1 for D (5 bases). The CDR3 is 16 residues long. Germline CDR1 and CDR2: SGHVS and FNYEAQ. V was pared by 2 bases and J by 7 bases, with 18 bases between. CDR3 region: CASSLLARAGVQPQHF. The CDR3 region has the DNA TGTGCCAGCAGCTTATTGGCCAGGGCAGGAGTACAGCCCCAGCATTTT.

The rearrangement links TRBV2 to TRBJ1-2; D perhaps matches TRBD1 (6 bases). The V and J ends lost 7 bases and 5 bases respectively, with 11 bases between them. CDR3 length equals 12 residues. Per germline, CDR1 SNHLY and CDR2 FYNNEI. This chain's CDR3 is CASNRGKYGYTF. The CDR3 DNA reads TGTGCCAGCAATAGGGGGAAATATGGCTACACCTTC.

The chain has TRBV7-9 and TRBJ1-1; tentative D call: TRBD1 (6 bases). The length of the CDR3 is 15 residues. Germline V gene lookup returns CDR1 SEHNR and CDR2 FQNEAQ (reference sequence). The V gene lost 8 bases and the J gene lost 6 bases, with 22 bases spanning the gap. CDR3 amino acids: CASSPQGLTAPEAFF. The DNA of the CDR3 is TGTGCCAGCTCGCCACAGGGCCTTACCGCCCCTGAAGCTTTCTTT.

V gene TRBV5-5 combines with J gene TRBJ1-4; D possibly corresponds to TRBD1 (6 bases). The CDR3 has 15 amino acids. With 0 bases removed from V and 3 bases from J, the gap between germline ends came to 9 bases. Germline CDR1 is SGHKS and CDR2 is YYEKEE (reference sequence). The DNA of the CDR3 is TGTGCCAGCAGCTTGGGACGGACAGCTAATGAAAAACTGTTTTTT. Translation gives CASSLGRTANEKLFF.

The rearrangement links TRBV5-1 to TRBJ2-1; D ambiguous. The CDR3 runs to 12 residues. Looked up from germline, CDR1 is SGHRS and CDR2 is YFSETQ. V was clipped by 4 bases and J by 8 bases, with 10 bases between them. This chain's CDR3 is CASSPLSDEQFF. The CDR3 DNA follows: TGCGCCAGCAGCCCACTTTCCGATGAGCAGTTCTTC.

This clone was recorded only once. The genes are TRBV28 and TRBJ2-3; 8 bases fit TRBD1. This CDR3 is built from 15 residues. The germline V gene encodes CDR1 MDHEN and CDR2 SYDVKM. Trimming took 5 bases from V and 4 from J; bases not matched to a gene: 8. For the CDR3, the DNA is TGTGCCAGCAGTCTTGGACAGGGTGGTTCAGATACGCAGTATTTT. Residues: CASSLGQGGSDTQYF.

In nucleotides, the CDR3 is TGTGCCAGCAGCGTCCAGATCATGAACACTGAAGCTTTCTTT. Amino acids: CASSVQIMNTEAFF. V and J are TRBV9 and TRBJ1-1, with D unresolved. The V and J ends lost 2 bases and 0 bases respectively, with 8 bases between them. Germline CDR1 is SGDLS and CDR2 is YYNGEE. CDR3 length: 14 residues.

This CDR3 is CASGTAQETQYF. DNA for the CDR3: TGTGCCAGCGGGACAGCTCAAGAGACCCAGTACTTC. V and J are TRBV2 and TRBJ2-5; TRBD1 matches 7 bases. CDR3 length: 12 amino acids. CDR1 is SNHLY and CDR2 is FYNNEI in the germline V gene. J lost 2 bases, V lost 8 bases, and 2 bases had no gene match.